This T cell receptor (beta chain) was captured in a study of early T cells in non-severe SARS-CoV-2 infection (dated by TCRdb to the early 2020s). The study in broad terms: TCR sequencing used bulk RNA from unsorted whole blood, so alpha and beta chains could not be paired. The paper's findings and limits, for the study overall: VDJdb matching was skewed toward anti-spike CD8 responses and likely underestimated virus-specific expansions by missing private and CD4 specificities.

The library was prepared using 5' RACE. TCRdb shows the sequencer as NextSeq 500. To correct for sequencing error and PCR bias, the TCR library protocol tagged individual cDNA molecules with unique molecular identifiers. Both TCR alpha and beta chains were sequenced, and tight co-correlation was observed between alpha and beta sequence abundances in each sample. The paper's data handling went like this. Decombinator V4 was used to annotate the V gene, J gene and CDR3 of the TCR sequences. Expanded TCRs were defined as changing significantly between any two time points under a Poisson model with p below 0.0001. TCR abundances were normalised to the total number of TCRs sequenced per sample and expressed as counts per million. MAIT TCRs were defined by TRAV1-2 paired with TRAJ12, TRAJ20 or TRAJ33, and iNKT TCRs by TRAV10 paired with TRAJ18. A search of VDJdb, accessed on 1 November 2021, was run for TCRs annotated to CMV, EBV and SARS-CoV-2, with TCRs annotated for multiple antigens excluded. TCRdb reprocessing: public reads trimmed at Q25 with fastp, clones called with MiXCR, in-frame beta chains kept. All rows with the same CDR3 protein become a single entry with the most common DNA and genes. TCRdb, not the authors, supplied the V and J calls. This sample lists fewer than 110,000 distinct CDR3 sequences; approximately 10% were detected once. About 7.6% of the sample rests with the top ten.

The study was a case-control design nested within a healthcare worker cohort in London, UK, with weekly nasopharyngeal swab PCR tests and blood sampling. Between 23 and 31 March 2020, the week of the UK lockdown, healthcare workers were enrolled and then followed up weekly for as long as 16 weeks. A word on this clonotype: Its binding antigen is unknown. Per-nucleotide qualities are absent, and no much larger clonotype sits a single base away.

V drops 5 bases and J drops 3 bases, leaving 5 bases in between. The CDR3, cysteine through phenylalanine, is 11 amino acids long. Left in the record is the CDR3 DNA by itself, 33 bases read in frame from the first base. Looking up the germline V gene (reference sequence) yields CDR1 DFQATT and CDR2 SNEGSKA. The sequence came from an adult who was a healthcare worker with PCR-confirmed SARS-CoV-2 infection or an uninfected control (not recorded which). The V and J genes are TRBV20-1 and TRBJ2-1, with the D segment identity uncertain. Sample: whole blood. At the DNA level, the sequence is TGCAGTGCTGGCCACTACAATGAGCAGTTCTTC. The translation is CSAGHYNEQFF.